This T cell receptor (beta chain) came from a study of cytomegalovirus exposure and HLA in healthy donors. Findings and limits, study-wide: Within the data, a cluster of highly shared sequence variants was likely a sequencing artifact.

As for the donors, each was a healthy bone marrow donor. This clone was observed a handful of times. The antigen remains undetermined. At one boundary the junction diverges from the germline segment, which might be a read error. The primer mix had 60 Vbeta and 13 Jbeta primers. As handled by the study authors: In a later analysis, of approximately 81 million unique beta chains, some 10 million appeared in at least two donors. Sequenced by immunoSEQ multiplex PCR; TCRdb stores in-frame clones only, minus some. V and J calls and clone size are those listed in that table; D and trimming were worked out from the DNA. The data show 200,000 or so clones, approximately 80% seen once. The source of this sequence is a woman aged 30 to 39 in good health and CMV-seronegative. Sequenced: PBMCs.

CDR3 region: CASSLGSGQETQYF. The CDR3 nucleotides are TGTGCTAGCAGCCTGGGGAGCGGTCAAGAGACCCAGTACTTC. This chain uses TRBV7-7 with TRBJ2-5; a weak D match, TRBD2 (5 bases). CDR3 length equals 14 residues. Germline V gene sequence: CDR1 SSHAT, CDR2 FNYEAQ (reference sequence).